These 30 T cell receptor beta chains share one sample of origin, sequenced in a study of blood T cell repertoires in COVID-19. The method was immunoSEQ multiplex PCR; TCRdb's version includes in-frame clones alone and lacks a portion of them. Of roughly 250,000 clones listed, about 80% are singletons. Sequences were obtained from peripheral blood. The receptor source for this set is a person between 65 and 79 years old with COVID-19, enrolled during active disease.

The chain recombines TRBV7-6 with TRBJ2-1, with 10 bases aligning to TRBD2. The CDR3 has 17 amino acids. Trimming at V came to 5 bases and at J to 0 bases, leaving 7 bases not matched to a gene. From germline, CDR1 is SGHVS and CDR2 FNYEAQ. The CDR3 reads CASSLTSGTYSYNEQFF. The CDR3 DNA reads TGTGCCAGCAGCCTCACTAGCGGGACTTACTCCTACAATGAGCAGTTCTTC. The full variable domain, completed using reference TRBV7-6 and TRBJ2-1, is GAGVSQSPRYKVTKRGQDVALRCDPISGHVSLYWYRQALGQGPEFLTYFNYEAQQDKSGLPNDRFSAERPEGSISTLTIQRTEQRDSAMYRCASSLTSGTYSYNEQFFGPGTRLTVL.

The CDR3 protein is CASSLVNTGGSYNEQFF. As DNA, the CDR3 is TGCGCCAGCAGCTTGGTTAATACAGGGGGCTCCTACAATGAGCAGTTCTTC. J is TRBJ2-1 and V is TRBV5-1; TRBD1 matches at 8 bases. CDR1 is SGHRS, CDR2 YFSETQ, per germline. The length of the CDR3 is 17 residues. V shed 0 bases and J 0 bases; nucleotides not matched to a gene: 5.

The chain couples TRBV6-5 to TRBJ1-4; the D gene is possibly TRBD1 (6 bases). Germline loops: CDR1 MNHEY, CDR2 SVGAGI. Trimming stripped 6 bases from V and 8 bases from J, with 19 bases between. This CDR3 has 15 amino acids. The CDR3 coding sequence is TGTGCCAGCAGCACCACCCACAGGGTGGAGGAAAAACTGTTTTTT. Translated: CASSTTHRVEEKLFF.

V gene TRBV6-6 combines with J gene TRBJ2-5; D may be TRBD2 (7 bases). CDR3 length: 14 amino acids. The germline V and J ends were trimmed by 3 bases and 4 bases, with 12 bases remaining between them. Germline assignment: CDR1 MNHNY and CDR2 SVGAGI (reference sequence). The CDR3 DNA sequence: TGTGCCAGCAGTTATAGGGGGGGCCGAGAGACCCAGTACTTC. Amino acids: CASSYRGGRETQYF.

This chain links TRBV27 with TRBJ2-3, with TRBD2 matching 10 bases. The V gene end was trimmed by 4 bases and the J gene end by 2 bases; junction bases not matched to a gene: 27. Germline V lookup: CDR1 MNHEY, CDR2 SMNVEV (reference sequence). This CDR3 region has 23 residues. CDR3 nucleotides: TGTGCCAGCAGTTCCCTACTAGCGGGAAGCGTTACTTCCACCGTCTTTAACACAGATACGCAGTATTTT. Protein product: CASSSLLAGSVTSTVFNTDTQYF.

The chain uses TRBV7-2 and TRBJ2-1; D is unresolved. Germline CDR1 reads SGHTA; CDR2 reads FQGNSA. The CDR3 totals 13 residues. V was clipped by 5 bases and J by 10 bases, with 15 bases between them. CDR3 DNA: TGTGCCAGCAGCCCAACCTCTGTCCGGGAGCAGTTCTTC. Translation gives CASSPTSVREQFF. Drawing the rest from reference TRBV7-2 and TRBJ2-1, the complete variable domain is GAGVSQSPSNKVTEKGKDVELRCDPISGHTALYWYRQSLGQGLEFLIYFQGNSAPDKSGLPSDRFSAERTGGSVSTLTIQRTQQEDSAVYLCASSPTSVREQFFGPGTRLTVL.

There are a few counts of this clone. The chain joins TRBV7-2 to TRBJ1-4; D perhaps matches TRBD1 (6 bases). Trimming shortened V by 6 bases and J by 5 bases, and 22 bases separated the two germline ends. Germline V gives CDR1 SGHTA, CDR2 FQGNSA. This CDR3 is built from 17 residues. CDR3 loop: CASRRIRTGRANEKLFF. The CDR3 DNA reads TGTGCCAGCAGGCGAATCCGCACAGGGAGGGCGAATGAAAAACTGTTTTTT.

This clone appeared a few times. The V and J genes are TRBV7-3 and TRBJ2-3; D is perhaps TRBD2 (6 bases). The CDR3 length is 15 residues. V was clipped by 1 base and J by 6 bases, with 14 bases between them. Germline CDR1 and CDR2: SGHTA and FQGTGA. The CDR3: CASSLSGGGGDTQYF. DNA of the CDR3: TGTGCCAGCAGCTTAAGTGGTGGGGGAGGCGATACGCAGTATTTT.

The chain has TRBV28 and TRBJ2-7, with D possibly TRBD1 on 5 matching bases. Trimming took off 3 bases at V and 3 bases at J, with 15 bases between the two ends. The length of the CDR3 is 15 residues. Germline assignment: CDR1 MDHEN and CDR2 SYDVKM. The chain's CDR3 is CASSLGQGLFYEQYF. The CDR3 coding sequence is TGTGCCAGCAGTTTGGGTCAGGGTTTGTTCTACGAGCAGTACTTC.

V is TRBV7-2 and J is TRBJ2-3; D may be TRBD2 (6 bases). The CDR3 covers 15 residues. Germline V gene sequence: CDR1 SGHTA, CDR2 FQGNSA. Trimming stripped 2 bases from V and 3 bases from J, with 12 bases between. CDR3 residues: CASSLSFGGTDTQYF. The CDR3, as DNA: TGTGCCAGCAGCTTAAGTTTCGGGGGTACAGATACGCAGTATTTT.

Here the CDR3 DNA reads TGTGCCAGCTCACCACCGGGACAGGAGTTCTACGAGCAGTACTTC. Translating gives CASSPPGQEFYEQYF. The chain uses TRBV18 and TRBJ2-7; 8 nucleotides align to TRBD1. V lost 0 bases, J lost 3 bases, and 4 bases stayed unmatched. This CDR3 is 15 amino acids long. Germline V gene data show CDR1 as KGHSH and CDR2 as LQKENI.

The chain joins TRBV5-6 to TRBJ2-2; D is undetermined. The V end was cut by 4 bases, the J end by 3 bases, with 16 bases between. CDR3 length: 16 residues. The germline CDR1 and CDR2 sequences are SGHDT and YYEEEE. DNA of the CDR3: TGTGCCAGCAGCCAGTCGACGGAGACTTACACCGGGGAGCTGTTTTTT. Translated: CASSQSTETYTGELFF.

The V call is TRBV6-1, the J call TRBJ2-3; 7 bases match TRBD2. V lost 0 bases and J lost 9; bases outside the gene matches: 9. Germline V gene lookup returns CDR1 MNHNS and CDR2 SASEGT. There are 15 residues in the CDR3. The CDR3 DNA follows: TGTGCCAGCAGTGAAGCCTGGCACGGGGAGGGGACGCAGTATTTT. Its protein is CASSEAWHGEGTQYF.

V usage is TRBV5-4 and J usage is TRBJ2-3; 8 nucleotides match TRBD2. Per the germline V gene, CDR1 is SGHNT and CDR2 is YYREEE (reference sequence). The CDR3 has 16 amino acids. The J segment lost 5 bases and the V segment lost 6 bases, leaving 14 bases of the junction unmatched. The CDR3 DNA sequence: TGTGCCAGCACATCCGGGGGGGCTGCGGCGCGAGATACGCAGTATTTT. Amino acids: CASTSGGAAARDTQYF.

The DNA of the CDR3 is TGTGCCAGCAGTGGAGCAGGAGGACTAGCGGAGGGAGAGACCCAGTACTTC. It yields the protein CASSGAGGLAEGETQYF. The chain uses TRBV2 and TRBJ2-5; 10 nucleotides line up with TRBD2. CDR1 SNHLY and CDR2 FYNNEI come from the germline V gene. V trimming: 4 bases; J trimming: 4 bases; junction bases outside the gene matches: 12. The CDR3 has 17 residues.

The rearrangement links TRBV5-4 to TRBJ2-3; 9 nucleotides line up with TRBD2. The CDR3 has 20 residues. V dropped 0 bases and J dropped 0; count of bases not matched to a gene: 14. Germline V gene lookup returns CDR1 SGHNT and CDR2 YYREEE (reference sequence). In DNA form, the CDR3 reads TGTGCCAGCAGCTTGGCGCGGAGGGGAAGCGGGGGGTCGAGCACAGATACGCAGTATTTT. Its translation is CASSLARRGSGGSSTDTQYF.

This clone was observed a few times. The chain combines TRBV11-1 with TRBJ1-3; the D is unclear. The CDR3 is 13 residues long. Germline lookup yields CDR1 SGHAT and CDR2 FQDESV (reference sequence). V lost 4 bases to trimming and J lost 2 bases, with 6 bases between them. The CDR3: CASSSPPGNTIYF. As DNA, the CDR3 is TGTGCCAGCAGCTCCCCTCCTGGAAACACCATATATTTT.

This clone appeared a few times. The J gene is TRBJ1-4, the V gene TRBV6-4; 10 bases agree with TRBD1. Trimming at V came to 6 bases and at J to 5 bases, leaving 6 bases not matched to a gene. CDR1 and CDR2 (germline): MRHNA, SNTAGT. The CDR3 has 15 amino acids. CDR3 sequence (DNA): TGTGCCAGCAGACCCGGGACAGGGGAGAATGAAAAACTGTTTTTT. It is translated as CASRPGTGENEKLFF.

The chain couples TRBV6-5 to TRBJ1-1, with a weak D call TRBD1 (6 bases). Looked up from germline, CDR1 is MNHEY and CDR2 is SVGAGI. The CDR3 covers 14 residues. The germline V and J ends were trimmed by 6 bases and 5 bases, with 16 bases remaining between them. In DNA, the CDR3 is TGTGCCAGCAGCCCCCTCCAGGGGTTGACTGAAGCTTTCTTT. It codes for CASSPLQGLTEAFF.

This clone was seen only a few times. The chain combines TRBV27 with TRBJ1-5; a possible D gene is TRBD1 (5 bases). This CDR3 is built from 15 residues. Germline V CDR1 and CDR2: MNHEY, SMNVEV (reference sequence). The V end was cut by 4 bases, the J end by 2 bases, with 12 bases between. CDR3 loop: CASSSSGWGNQPQHF. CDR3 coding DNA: TGTGCCAGCAGTTCCTCAGGGTGGGGCAATCAGCCCCAGCATTTT.

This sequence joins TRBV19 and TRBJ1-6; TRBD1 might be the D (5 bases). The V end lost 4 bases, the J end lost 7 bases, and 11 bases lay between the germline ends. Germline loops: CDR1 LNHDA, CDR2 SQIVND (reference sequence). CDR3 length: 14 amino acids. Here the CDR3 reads CASSRPGENSPLHF. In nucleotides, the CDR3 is TGTGCCAGTAGTAGGCCGGGGGAGAATTCACCCCTCCACTTT.

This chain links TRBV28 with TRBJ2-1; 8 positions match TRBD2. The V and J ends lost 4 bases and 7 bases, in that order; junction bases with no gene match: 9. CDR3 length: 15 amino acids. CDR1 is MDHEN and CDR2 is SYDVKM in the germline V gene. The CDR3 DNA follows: TGTGCCAGCAGTTCCCAAGCGGGAGATATAAATGAGCAGTTCTTC. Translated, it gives CASSSQAGDINEQFF. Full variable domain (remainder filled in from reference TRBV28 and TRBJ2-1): DVKVTQSSRYLVKRTGEKVFLECVQDMDHENMFWYRQDPGLGLRLIYFSYDVKMKEKGDIPEGYSVSREKKERFSLILESASTNQTSMYLCASSSQAGDINEQFFGPGTRLTVL.

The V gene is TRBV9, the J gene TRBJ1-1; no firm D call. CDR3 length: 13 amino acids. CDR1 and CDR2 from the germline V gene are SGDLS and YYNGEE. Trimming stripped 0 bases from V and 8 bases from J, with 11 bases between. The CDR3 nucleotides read TGTGCCAGCAGCGTAGGGAGAAGGTACGAAGCTTTCTTT. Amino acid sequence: CASSVGRRYEAFF.

The CDR3 region is CASSPRDRETIYGYTF. CDR3 DNA sequence: TGTGCCAGCTCACCCAGGGACAGGGAGACTATCTATGGCTACACCTTC. J is TRBJ1-2 and V is TRBV18; 9 nucleotides match TRBD1. The CDR3 is made up of 16 amino acids. Trimming removed 3 bases from V and 4 bases from J; junction bases left unmatched: 9. CDR1 is KGHSH and CDR2 is LQKENI in the germline V gene.

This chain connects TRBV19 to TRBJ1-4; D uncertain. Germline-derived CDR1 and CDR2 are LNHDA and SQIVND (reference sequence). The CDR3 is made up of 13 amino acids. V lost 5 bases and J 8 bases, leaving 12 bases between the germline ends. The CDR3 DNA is TGTGCCAGTAGTGAGGGAGTGAGCGAAAAACTGTTTTTT. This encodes CASSEGVSEKLFF.

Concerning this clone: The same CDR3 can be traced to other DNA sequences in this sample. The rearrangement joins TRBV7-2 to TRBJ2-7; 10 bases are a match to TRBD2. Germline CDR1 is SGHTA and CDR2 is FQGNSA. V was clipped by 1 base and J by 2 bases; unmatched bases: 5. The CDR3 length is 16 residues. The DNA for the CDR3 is TGTGCCAGCAGCTTAGTGGCTAGCGGGGGAACCTACGAGCAGTACTTC. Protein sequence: CASSLVASGGTYEQYF.

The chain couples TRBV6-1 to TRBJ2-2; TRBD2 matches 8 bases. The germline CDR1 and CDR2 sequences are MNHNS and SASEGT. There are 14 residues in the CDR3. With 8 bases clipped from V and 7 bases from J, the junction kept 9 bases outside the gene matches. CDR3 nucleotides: TGTGCCAGCGCGGGACTAGAGACTGGCGGGGAGCTGTTTTTT. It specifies CASAGLETGGELFF.

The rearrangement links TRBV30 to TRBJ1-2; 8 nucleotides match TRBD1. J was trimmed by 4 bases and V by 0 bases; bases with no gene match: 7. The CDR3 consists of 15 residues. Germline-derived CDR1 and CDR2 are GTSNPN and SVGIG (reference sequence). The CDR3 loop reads CAWSVAGGLSYGYTF. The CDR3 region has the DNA TGTGCCTGGAGTGTAGCAGGGGGCCTATCCTATGGCTACACCTTC.

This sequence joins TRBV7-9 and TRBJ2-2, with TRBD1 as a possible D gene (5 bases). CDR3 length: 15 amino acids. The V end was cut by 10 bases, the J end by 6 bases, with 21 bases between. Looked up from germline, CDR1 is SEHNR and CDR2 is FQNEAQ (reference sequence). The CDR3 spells CATDFVNQGPGELFF. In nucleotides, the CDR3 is TGTGCCACGGATTTTGTTAACCAGGGTCCCGGGGAGCTGTTTTTT.

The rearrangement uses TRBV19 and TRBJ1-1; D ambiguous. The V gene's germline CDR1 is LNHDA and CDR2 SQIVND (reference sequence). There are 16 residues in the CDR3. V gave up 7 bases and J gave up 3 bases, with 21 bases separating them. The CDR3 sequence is CASMIRPTNRDTEAFF. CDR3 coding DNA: TGTGCCAGTATGATACGCCCTACGAACCGGGACACTGAAGCTTTCTTT.